The sequence of this TCR beta chain was determined in a study of cytomegalovirus exposure and HLA in healthy donors (dated by TCRdb to 2015 to 2018). Concerning the study at large: In an earlier analysis of around 540 of the donors, 276 Gb of sequence data and about 110 million unique TCR beta sequences from about 179 million T cells were reported. Genome-wide SNP genotypes for about three fifths of the roughly 670 donors were used in a later genetic analysis, which treated that subset as a discovery cohort. Roughly 5 DR-DQ haplotypes were handled as single units for association and clustering, since linkage in the cohort was strong. In a later analysis, previously published TCR beta repertoires from fewer than 750 donors were re-analyzed and high-resolution HLA genotyping was added so that TCR occurrence patterns could be studied. An earlier analysis of more than 450 of the donors used high-throughput TCR beta sequencing to judge whether each TCR beta V gene segment behaved as functional or pseudogenic. Among the roughly 390 genotyped donors, about 83% belonged to the genetic ancestry cluster associated with self-reported Caucasian donors. On average, around 230,000 unique TCR beta nucleotide sequences were sequenced per donor among a few hundred genotyped donors of the cohort, with roughly 18% of those sequences being non-productive. High-throughput TCR immunosequencing, statistical association of individual TCRs with disease status, and machine learning were combined to predict cytomegalovirus infection status. Every discovery cohort repertoire had been produced on one sequencing platform. Approximately 310 gigabases of sequencing data and around 85 million unique TCR sequences made up an early release that covered approximately 620 HLA-typed donors. Typing coverage differed by locus: A, B, C, DRB1 and DQB1 were typed in roughly 629-630 donors, DQA1 in 500 to 550, DPA1 in some 570, and DPB1 in 450 to 480. In the later analysis, no new phenotypic data were used to find candidate immune exposures; instead, reliance was placed on TCR beta sequences and their occurrence across donors. The study aimed to test whether signatures of past pathogen exposure could be identified by cataloging public T cell receptors. Both class I and class II loci were covered by HLA typing, at four-digit resolution. The T cell repertoires of 666 subjects were profiled by immunosequencing and related to cytomegalovirus serostatus. Alongside the repertoire data, information on donor age, sex, ethnicity and CMV serostatus was compiled. A separate validation cohort of roughly 110 different subjects was used in addition to the 666-subject first cohort.

Only a few counts were recorded for this clone. Its antigen is not yet known. Base qualities were left out, and no much larger clone turns up one base away. Summary of the overall study and its limitations: The classifier was reported to diagnose cytomegalovirus status with high specificity and sensitivity in both the original cohort and the validation cohort. When HLA alleles, especially DR and DQ, strongly co-occurred, attributing TCR associations to individual alleles was difficult. Several of the top co-occurrence clusters appeared to be linked to parvovirus B19, influenza, CMV and Epstein-Barr virus, according to a later analysis. A later analysis found that TCR association rates varied across HLA loci, with DRB1 alleles showing the most associated TCRs and HLA-C alleles the fewest. Only TCR beta chains were sequenced in this cohort, and the absence of alpha or paired-chain data limited detectable features. Across donors, most TCR sequences were observed very rarely, whereas some public TCRs were present in many individuals. Compared with equally common non-associated chains, HLA-associated TCR beta chains in a later analysis were more clonally expanded and had lower generation probabilities. According to a later analysis, most CMV-associated TCR beta chains appeared to be HLA-restricted, and the HLA associations seemed to be driven largely by CMV exposure. Sequencing depth was assumed to be roughly uniform across donors in the presence/absence analyses, though that assumption may not hold. Because counts were too low, roughly 18 rarely observed V segments, including chromosome 9 orphons, were left out of the earlier analysis of a few hundred of the donors. An earlier analysis of 587 of the donors showed that most TCR beta V segments appeared in productive rearrangements either about 87% or about 30% of the time, which broadly matched IMGT annotations. Specific HLA alleles were associated with 18,000 or so TCR beta sequences at a false discovery rate of 0.05 in a later analysis. A few of the identified cytomegalovirus-associated TCR beta chains were confirmed in vitro to be specific for cytomegalovirus antigens. A further reported finding was that TCR beta sequences accurately predicted the HLA-A and HLA-B alleles for most subjects in the first cohort. V-gene and J-gene trimming of TCR beta chains was associated with a missense DCLRE1C variant in a later genetic analysis, and the association was replicated in an independent cohort. Compared with the 666-donor mean, donors in an Asian-associated ancestry cluster had fewer N-insertions in productive TCRs, according to a later genetic analysis. It was suggested by the authors that the approach could potentially be generalized to other disease states and immunological phenotypes. For the cohort, immune exposure information was limited to CMV serostatus. Correlated functional status among segregating V segments might reflect linkage disequilibrium, but an unknown experimental factor could not be ruled out. Because the 87-base-pair reads could not distinguish some IMGT-functional V segments, including TRBV6-2 and TRBV6-3, those segments were excluded. The sequencing pipeline was judged likely to have produced a cluster of highly shared sequence variants as a technical artifact. Because HLA typing was missing for some donors at each locus, association tests included only the typed subset. A total of 150 to 200 TCR beta chains were listed by the study as associated with cytomegalovirus.

CDR1 SGHDN and CDR2 FVKESK were looked up in the germline V gene. The CDR3 measures 15 amino acids from cysteine to phenylalanine. The kept DNA is CDR3 alone, 45 bases in frame from the first base. Trimming leaves V shorter by 4 bases and J shorter by 0 bases, with the junction holding 4 bases beyond the gene matches. The cohort was made up of 666 healthy bone marrow donors. All cohort members were sampled while nominally healthy, although unrecorded immune exposures were likely present. The donor was CMV seropositive and belonged to the group of more than 250 seropositive cohort members. A peripheral blood sample was provided by each donor, and peripheral blood mononuclear cells were used for TCR beta sequencing. The Qiagen DNeasy Blood Extraction Kit was used to extract genomic DNA from the blood cell samples. Receptor amplification or capture employed the immunoSEQ multiplex PCR assay. The multiplex PCR relied on a mix of 60 forward primers for TCR Vbeta segments and 13 reverse primers for TCR Jbeta segments. The CDR3 region of rearranged TCR beta genes was amplified from genomic DNA by a multiplex PCR assay. The Illumina HiSeq System was used to sequence the amplified TCR beta libraries as 87-base-pair reads. The study's processing was this. In a later analysis, tens of millions of unique TCR beta chains were counted across the 500 to 850 repertoires, and roughly 10 million of these chains were shared by at least two donors. A nearest-neighbor algorithm error-corrected the raw reads and collapsed the reads into unique sequences, merging closely related sequences to remove PCR and sequencing errors. Alignment of CDR3 sequences to IMGT reference sequences was used to assign V, D and J gene segments. For a sequence to be retained, a match of at least six nucleotides was required to both a V gene segment and a J gene segment. A rearrangement counted as productive if the CDR3 had no stop codons and remained in frame with V and J, and every other rearrangement counted as non-productive. CDR3 was defined by IMGT convention, running from the second conserved V-encoded cysteine to the conserved J-encoded phenylalanine. The earlier analysis of a few hundred of the donors excluded sequences that lacked an unambiguous match to a single V gene segment. An earlier analysis of a few hundred of the donors classified V segments as functional when productive rearrangements were above 56.7% and as segregating when the standard deviation between donors was above 5%. To diagnose cytomegalovirus status from the catalog of TCR beta chain sequences, a statistical classification framework was built. In a later analysis, V and J genes were assigned by comparing TCR nucleotide sequences against IMGT/GENE-DB human TR gene sequences. Using the TCRdist pipeline, a later analysis assigned CDR3 sequences along with most-parsimonious VDJ recombination scenarios. In a later analysis, every TCR beta chain was defined by the combination of its CDR3 amino acid sequence and its V-gene family, and reads without a unique V-gene family were dropped. As a way to deal with suspected cross-contamination and a sequencing artifact, a later analysis dropped more than 500 nucleotide sequences that were highly shared and had low generation probability. In a later analysis, a clonal expansion index for each public chain was calculated from normalized within-repertoire ranks of inferred template counts. In a later analysis, generation probabilities were computed using a VDJ recombination model fitted to out-of-frame rearrangements, and the results were checked against IGoR. A later analysis scored TCR-TCR, TCR-HLA and TCR-CMV co-occurrence with hypergeometric tests, applying a repertoire-size bias correction to TCR pairs. In a later analysis, false discovery rates were estimated by permuting HLA or CMV assignments 20 times. A later analysis grouped co-occurring TCRs with DBSCAN, adding TCRdist sequence similarity when clustering within HLA-allele-positive subsets. For co-occurrence clustering, repertoires with fewer than 30,000 or more than 120,000 public chains were excluded, along with four to six repertoires with anomalous nucleotide sharing. This immuneACCESS table, as held by TCRdb, lists in-frame sequences with V and J called but not all clones. Of the missing ones, under half trace to an unresolved V gene in checked studies; the others have no known cause. V and J calls and clone size come straight from that table; D and trimming were deduced from the DNA. Present in this sample are 150,000 to 200,000 clones, approximately 80% of which were seen just once. 5% to 6% of the sample rests with the top ten.

This clonotype was obtained from a woman in her twenties or thirties in good health and CMV-seropositive. Sequencing was performed on PBMCs. The chain joins TRBV14 to TRBJ2-3, and 7 junction bases match TRBD1. The nucleotide sequence reads TGTGCCAGCAGCCGGACGGGACAGAGCACAGATACGCAGTATTTT. Its translation reads: CASSRTGQSTDTQYF.